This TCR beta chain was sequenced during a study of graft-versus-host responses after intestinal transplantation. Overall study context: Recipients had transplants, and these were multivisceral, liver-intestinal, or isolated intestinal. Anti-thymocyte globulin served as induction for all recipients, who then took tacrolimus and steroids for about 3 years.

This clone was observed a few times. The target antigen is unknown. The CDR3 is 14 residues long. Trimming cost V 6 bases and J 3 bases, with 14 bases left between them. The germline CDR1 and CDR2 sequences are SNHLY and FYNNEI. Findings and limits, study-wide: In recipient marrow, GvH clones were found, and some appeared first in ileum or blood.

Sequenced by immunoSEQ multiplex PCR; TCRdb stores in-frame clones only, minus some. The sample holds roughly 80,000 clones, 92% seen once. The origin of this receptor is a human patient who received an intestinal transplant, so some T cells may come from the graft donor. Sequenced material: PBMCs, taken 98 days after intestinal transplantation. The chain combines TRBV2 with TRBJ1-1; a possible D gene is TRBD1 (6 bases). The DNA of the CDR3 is TGTGCCAGCAGCCTACAGGGCCTGGACACTGAAGCTTTCTTT. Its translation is CASSLQGLDTEAFF.